Sequencing of this T cell receptor (beta chain) was carried out in a study of molecular identifiers for immune sequencing clone quantification. Study-wide results and limits: Clones that had above 20 RNA copies took up over 99% of effector molecules but under 1% in naive cells.

As regards this clonotype: No antigen is known for it.

The CDR3 length is 16 residues. V was clipped by 4 bases and J by 7 bases, with 20 bases between them. Germline V gene sequence: CDR1 MNHEY, CDR2 SVGEGT. Using 10%, 30% or 50% RNA, naive CD8 libraries were derived from approximately 22,000 to 940,000 sorted cells. Naive CD8 T cells were FACS-sorted by CD8+CD4-CCR7+CD45RA+ markers. Listed TCR primers and previously described methods were used for bulk TCR libraries. TCRdb fed the PCR reads into MiXCR, producing one record per CDR3 protein. The top ten clones hold roughly 4.2% of a sample with approximately 100,000 distinct CDR3 sequences, roughly a third of them seen once.

The origin of this receptor is a human donor in good health. Some libraries in this study had Jurkat cell RNA spiked in. The sample taken for sequencing was naive CD8+ T cells from blood, with Jurkat cell RNA spiked in. Documented subset: FACS-sorted CD8+CD4-CCR7+CD45RA+ naive T cells. This sequence joins TRBV6-2 or TRBV6-3 and TRBJ1-5; possible D gene TRBD1, 6 bases. The CDR3 reads CASSSTRTAVEQPQHF. The CDR3 DNA sequence: TGTGCCAGCAGTTCGACGAGGACAGCCGTCGAACAGCCCCAGCATTTT.